This TCR beta chain was found in a study of blood T cell repertoires in COVID-19. Study at large: Samples representing acute and convalescent COVID-19 were sourced from the United States, Italy and Spain. The analysed material was cDNA or gDNA that came from T cells, B-cell-depleted T cells, or PBMCs.

This CDR3 comprises 16 residues. Germline V gene lookup returns CDR1 SGDLS and CDR2 YYNGEE. Trimming pared 2 bases from V and 2 bases from J, leaving 15 bases between. Authors' processing steps: For nucleated cells, counts were estimated from reference gene primer amplification. Profiled with immunoSEQ multiplex PCR; TCRdb holds only in-frame clones, not every one. That table furnishes V, J and clone size, whereas the DNA furnished D and trimming. The sample consists of almost 50,000 clones, around 83% of them appearing once. The sequencing sample was made of peripheral blood. The chain has TRBV9 and TRBJ2-3, with D perhaps TRBD2 (7 bases). The TCR was taken from a man aged 50 or older with acute or convalescent COVID-19. This CDR3 reads CASSVLGGGPTDTQYF. The CDR3 bases are TGTGCCAGCAGCGTCTTGGGCGGGGGCCCCACAGATACGCAGTATTTT.